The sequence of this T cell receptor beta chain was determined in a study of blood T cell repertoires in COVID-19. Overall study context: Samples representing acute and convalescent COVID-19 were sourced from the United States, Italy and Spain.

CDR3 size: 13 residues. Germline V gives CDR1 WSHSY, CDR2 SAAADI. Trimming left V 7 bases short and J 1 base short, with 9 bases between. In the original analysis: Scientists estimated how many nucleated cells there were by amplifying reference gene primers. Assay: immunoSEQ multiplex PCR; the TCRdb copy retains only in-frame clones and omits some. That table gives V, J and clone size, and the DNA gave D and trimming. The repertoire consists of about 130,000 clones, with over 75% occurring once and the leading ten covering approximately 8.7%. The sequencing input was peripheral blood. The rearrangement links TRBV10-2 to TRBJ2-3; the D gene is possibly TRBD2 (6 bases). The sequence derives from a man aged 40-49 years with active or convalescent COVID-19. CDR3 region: CASKASGTDTQYF. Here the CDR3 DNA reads TGCGCCAGCAAGGCTAGCGGCACAGATACGCAGTATTTT.